Following are 8 T cell receptor beta chains from one sample sequenced in a study of T-cell reconstitution after alpha-beta-depleted transplantation in children. The library targeted TCRbeta and was prepared with unique molecular identifiers. TCRdb redid the calling of the PCR reads with MiXCR, one entry per CDR3 protein. This sample yields hundreds of thousands of distinct CDR3 sequences, of which roughly 10% are seen a single time; approximately 4.1% belongs to the top ten. The source was PBMCs from the stem cell graft donor, collected from the stem cell graft. The source of these receptors is a human donor who donated a stem cell graft to a child with acute myeloid leukemia.

The chain joins TRBV14 to TRBJ2-7, with D maybe TRBD2 (6 bases). Trimming took 1 base from V and 9 from J, leaving 16 bases between them. The CDR3 length is 14 residues. In germline, CDR1 is SGHDN, CDR2 FVKESK. CDR3: CASSQGGLPSRQYF. For the CDR3, the DNA is TGTGCCAGCAGCCAAGGTGGACTACCCTCGCGGCAGTACTTC.

This clonotype has just a few counts. V usage is TRBV9 and J usage is TRBJ1-1, with no clear D. This CDR3 is 13 amino acids long. Trimming took 0 bases from V and 3 from J, leaving 6 bases between them. Germline values: CDR1 SGDLS, CDR2 YYNGEE. CDR3 in amino acids: CASSVGMDTEAFF. In DNA form, the CDR3 reads TGTGCCAGCAGCGTAGGGATGGACACTGAAGCTTTCTTT.

The V call is TRBV2, the J call TRBJ1-2; 10 positions match TRBD1. The CDR3 totals 16 residues. The V gene's germline CDR1 is SNHLY and CDR2 FYNNEI. Trimming took 7 bases from V and 2 from J; bases not matched to a gene: 10. This chain's CDR3 is CASITPTGGINYGYTF. The CDR3 DNA is TGTGCCAGCATCACCCCGACAGGGGGCATAAACTATGGCTACACCTTC.

This clonotype was observed a few times. This chain joins TRBV3-1 and TRBJ1-2; no clear D. The CDR3 length is 12 residues. Between the trimmed V and J ends, which lost 0 bases and 8 bases, there was a span of 7 bases. Germline CDR1 LGHDT, CDR2 YNNKEL (reference sequence). The CDR3 DNA reads as TGTGCCAGCAGCCAAGACTTAAGCGGCTACACCTTC. Its protein is CASSQDLSGYTF.

In its sample, this clonotype was seen many times. V and J are TRBV5-4 and TRBJ2-5; D is ambiguous. Germline CDR1 reads SGHNT; CDR2 reads YYREEE (reference sequence). This CDR3 is 15 amino acids long. V was pared by 1 base and J by 2 bases, with 12 bases between. CDR3 loop: CASSLRQFGQETQYF. The DNA for the CDR3 is TGTGCCAGCAGCTTGAGGCAGTTCGGTCAAGAGACCCAGTACTTC.

This clonotype has at least ten counts. The chain links TRBV21-1 to TRBJ2-5; whether TRBD2, the table's D call, matches the DNA was not checked. TRBV21-1 is a documented pseudogene. This CDR3 is built from 15 residues. The chain's CDR3 is CASSLLGGGWETQYF. The CDR3 DNA reads TGTGCCAGCAGCCTGCTCGGGGGAGGATGGGAGACCCAGTACTTC.

This clonotype turned up a few times. The J gene is TRBJ1-1, the V gene TRBV6-1; no reliable D call. Trimming left V 3 bases short and J 12 bases short, with 11 bases between. The CDR3 is made up of 11 amino acids. Germline V gene data show CDR1 as MNHNS and CDR2 as SASEGT. The CDR3 protein is CASSDRRVTFF. The CDR3 region has the DNA TGTGCCAGCAGTGATAGAAGGGTGACTTTCTTT.

The CDR3 loop reads CASSRPAGTSGTKEQYF. CDR3 nucleotides: TGTGCCAGCAGCCGGCCAGCCGGGACTAGCGGAACGAAAGAGCAGTACTTC. This chain connects TRBV5-8 to TRBJ2-7; 11 nucleotides match TRBD2. The CDR3 length is 17 residues. Unmatched junction bases numbered 16, after V lost 4 bases and J lost 7 bases. The V gene's germline CDR1 is SGHTS and CDR2 YDEGEE. Full variable domain (missing parts from reference TRBV5-8 and TRBJ2-7): EAGVTQSPTHLIKTRGQQATLRCSPISGHTSVYWYQQALGLGLQFLLWYDEGEERNRGNFPPRFSGRQFPNYSSELNVNALELEDSALYLCASSRPAGTSGTKEQYFGPGTRLTVT.